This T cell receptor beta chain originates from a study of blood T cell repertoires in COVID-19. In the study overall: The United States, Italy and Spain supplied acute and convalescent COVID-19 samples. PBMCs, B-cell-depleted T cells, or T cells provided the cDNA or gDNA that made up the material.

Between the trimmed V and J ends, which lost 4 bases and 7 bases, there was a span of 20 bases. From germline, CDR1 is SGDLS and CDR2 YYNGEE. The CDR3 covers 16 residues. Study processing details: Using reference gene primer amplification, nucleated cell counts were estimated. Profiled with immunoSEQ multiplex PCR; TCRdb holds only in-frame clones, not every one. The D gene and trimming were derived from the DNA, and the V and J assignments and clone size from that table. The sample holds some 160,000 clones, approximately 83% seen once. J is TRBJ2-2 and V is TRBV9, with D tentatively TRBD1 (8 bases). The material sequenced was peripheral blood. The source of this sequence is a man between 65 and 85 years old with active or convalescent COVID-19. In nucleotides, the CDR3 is TGTGCCAGCAGCCAGAGGACAGGGAGGGTCGGCGGGGAGCTGTTTTTT. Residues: CASSQRTGRVGGELFF.